This passage covers 18 T cell receptor beta chains from one sample sequenced in a study of T cells in Graves' hyperthyroidism and ophthalmopathy. Authors of the study amplified TCR beta CDR3 regions from RNA transcripts. TCR CDR3 regions were first amplified by RT-PCR with HTBI primers. A single record per CDR3 protein comes from TCRdb applying MiXCR to the multiplex PCR reads. The sample records about 520,000 distinct CDR3 sequences, roughly 25% being singletons. The source material was blood. Receptor source: a woman younger than 45 with Graves' ophthalmopathy.

This clonotype came up many times. V gene TRBV28 combines with J gene TRBJ2-7, with 9 bases identical to TRBD1. Germline trimming cut 5 bases from V and 2 bases from J; bases unmatched to any gene: 7. Germline V gene lookup returns CDR1 MDHEN and CDR2 SYDVKM. CDR3 length: 15 amino acids. The CDR3 bases are TGTGCCAGCAGTAAACCGGGACAGGGAACCTACGAGCAGTACTTC. As protein: CASSKPGQGTYEQYF.

This clonotype was picked up a small number of times. The chain recombines TRBV7-2 with TRBJ1-3; tentatively, D is TRBD1 (6 bases). The CDR3 runs to 15 residues. Germline V CDR1 and CDR2: SGHTA, FQGNSA. With 1 base removed from V and 4 bases from J, the gap between germline ends came to 11 bases. The DNA for the CDR3 is TGTGCCAGCAGCTTAGTCAGGGGAGCGGGAAACACCATATATTTT. This sequence encodes CASSLVRGAGNTIYF.

The table lists this clonotype with a count of one. The genes are TRBV20-1 and TRBJ2-2; 7 bases map to TRBD1. Trimming removed 3 bases from V and 1 base from J; junction bases left unmatched: 8. The CDR3 length is 16 residues. Germline values: CDR1 DFQATT, CDR2 SNEGSKA (reference sequence). In DNA, the CDR3 is TGCAGTGCTAGTGATTATAGGACAGGGAACACCGGGGAGCTGTTTTTT. Translation: CSASDYRTGNTGELFF.

The chain recombines TRBV28 with TRBJ1-2; TRBD1 aligns across 7 bases. The CDR3 loop spans 15 amino acids. V shed 5 bases and J 8 bases; nucleotides not matched to a gene: 14. Germline CDR1 MDHEN, CDR2 SYDVKM. The CDR3 nucleotides are TGTGCCAGCAGTGCCCCGGGACAGCCAGCATTGGGCTACACCTTC. Translated, it gives CASSAPGQPALGYTF.

The chain joins TRBV28 to TRBJ1-1; 9 bases map to TRBD1. The ends lost 6 bases at V and 7 bases at J; junction bases unmatched: 18. CDR1 is MDHEN and CDR2 is SYDVKM in the germline V gene. CDR3 length: 17 residues. The CDR3 here is CASSSVTGGPWVLEAFF. DNA for the CDR3: TGTGCCAGCAGCTCTGTGACAGGGGGACCTTGGGTCCTTGAAGCTTTCTTT. The variable domain in full, with the rest retrieved from reference TRBV28 and TRBJ1-1, is DVKVTQSSRYLVKRTGEKVFLECVQDMDHENMFWYRQDPGLGLRLIYFSYDVKMKEKGDIPEGYSVSREKKERFSLILESASTNQTSMYLCASSSVTGGPWVLEAFFGQGTRLTVV.

This clonotype was recorded a few times. This sequence joins TRBV15 and TRBJ2-3; 12 nucleotides align to TRBD1. Germline CDR1 LNHNV, CDR2 YYDKDF (reference sequence). V lost 3 bases, J lost 3 bases, and 1 base stayed unmatched. The CDR3 length is 15 residues. This CDR3 is CATSRGQGATDTQYF. Written as DNA, the CDR3 is TGTGCCACCAGCAGGGGACAGGGGGCGACAGATACGCAGTATTTT.

This chain connects TRBV9 to TRBJ1-2; unclear D gene. CDR1 and CDR2 (germline): SGDLS, YYNGEE. V was pared by 0 bases and J by 3 bases, with 6 bases between. The CDR3 sequence is 13 residues long. The DNA for the CDR3 is TGTGCCAGCAGCGTAGCGGCGGACTATGGCTACACCTTC. Translating it yields CASSVAADYGYTF. The whole variable domain, remainder taken from reference TRBV9 and TRBJ1-2, is DSGVTQTPKHLITATGQRVTLRCSPRSGDLSVYWYQQSLDQGLQFLIQYYNGEERAKGNILERFSAQQFPDLHSELNLSSLELGDSALYFCASSVAADYGYTFGSGTRLTVV.

This clonotype showed up many times. The chain uses TRBV6-1 and TRBJ2-6; D is unclear. Germline V CDR1 and CDR2: MNHNS, SASEGT. The CDR3 extends over 14 amino acids. V lost 4 bases to trimming and J lost 15 bases, with 19 bases between them. CDR3 amino acids: CASSALWSESPLTF. The DNA of the CDR3 is TGTGCCAGCAGTGCATTATGGTCGGAAAGCCCCCTGACTTTC.

This clonotype appeared many times. This chain joins TRBV7-2 and TRBJ1-3; 9 nucleotides agree with TRBD1. Trimming took 5 bases from V and 2 from J; bases not matched to a gene: 4. CDR1 SGHTA and CDR2 FQGNSA come from the germline V gene. CDR3 size: 15 residues. This CDR3 reads CASSRTGAAGNTIYF. CDR3 in DNA: TGTGCCAGCAGCCGGACAGGGGCTGCTGGAAACACCATATATTTT.

CDR3 region: CASSLRMQGGQPQHF. The DNA for the CDR3 is TGTGCCAGCAGTTTAAGGATGCAGGGCGGACAGCCCCAGCATTTT. The rearrangement links TRBV12-3 or TRBV12-4 to TRBJ1-5; a weak D match, TRBD1 (5 bases). This CDR3 is 15 amino acids long. V dropped 2 bases and J dropped 7 bases, with 15 bases sitting between them.

In its sample, this clonotype was seen many times. The gene calls are TRBV4-3 and TRBJ2-5, with D possibly matching TRBD2 (6 bases). In germline, CDR1 is LGHNA, CDR2 YSLEER. Trimming shortened V by 0 bases and J by 3 bases, and 11 bases separated the two germline ends. The CDR3 extends over 15 amino acids. The chain's CDR3 is CASSQDRLVEETQYF. The CDR3 nucleotides read TGCGCCAGCAGCCAAGACCGACTAGTAGAAGAGACCCAGTACTTC.

This clonotype was seen only a few times. V gene TRBV10-3 combines with J gene TRBJ2-7; 13 bases are shared with TRBD2. The germline gives CDR1 ENHRY, CDR2 SYGVKD. After removal of 5 bases from V and 5 bases from J, the junction contained 9 bases not matched to a gene. The CDR3 loop spans 16 amino acids. CDR3 bases: TGTGCCATCAGTAAACTAGCGGGGGGGTACACGGACGAGCAGTACTTC. Amino acids: CAISKLAGGYTDEQYF.

In this sample, this clonotype turned up many times. V usage is TRBV12-3 or TRBV12-4 and J usage is TRBJ1-5; the match to TRBD1 covers 8 bases. Unmatched junction bases numbered 11, after V lost 2 bases and J lost 5 bases. The CDR3 is 17 amino acids. The DNA for the CDR3 is TGTGCCAGCAGTTTAAGAAGAGACAGGGGCGTGGATCAGCCCCAGCATTTT. Amino acid sequence: CASSLRRDRGVDQPQHF.

This clonotype was counted many times. This sequence joins TRBV4-3 and TRBJ2-4; no clear D gene. This CDR3 has 16 amino acids. Between the trimmed V and J ends, which lost 0 bases and 2 bases, there was a span of 11 bases. From germline, CDR1 is LGHNA and CDR2 YSLEER. CDR3 DNA: TGCGCCAGCAGCCAAGATGCCAGGATCTCCAAAAACATTCAGTACTTC. This encodes CASSQDARISKNIQYF.

The V gene is TRBV20-1, the J gene TRBJ1-1; 9 nucleotides match TRBD1. The CDR3 has 14 residues. V lost 5 bases to trimming and J lost 6 bases; unmatched junction nucleotides: 10. The germline V gene has CDR1 DFQATT and CDR2 SNEGSKA (reference sequence). CDR3 sequence: CSALREDRGSEAFF. As DNA, the CDR3 is TGCAGTGCTCTACGTGAGGACAGGGGATCTGAAGCTTTCTTT.

This clonotype was seen repeatedly, ten times or more. J is TRBJ2-7 and V is TRBV19; D is unclear. The CDR3 runs to 13 residues. Between the trimmed V and J ends, which lost 3 bases and 0 bases, there was a span of 6 bases. In germline, CDR1 is LNHDA, CDR2 SQIVND (reference sequence). As DNA, the CDR3 is TGTGCCAGTAGTATTCTGGACTCCTACGAGCAGTACTTC. It is translated as CASSILDSYEQYF.

Ten or more counts support this clonotype. The rearrangement uses TRBV6-1 and TRBJ2-7, with TRBD1 matching over 8 bases. CDR1 and CDR2 from the germline V gene are MNHNS and SASEGT. The CDR3 runs 11 residues. Unmatched junction bases numbered 3, after V lost 5 bases and J lost 9 bases. The CDR3 DNA reads TGTGCCAGCAGTCCCGGGACAGGGCAGTACTTC. It specifies CASSPGTGQYF.

This clonotype was seen more than once but under ten times. The chain employs TRBV10-1 and TRBJ2-7, with TRBD1 matching over 9 bases. V shed 6 bases and J 4 bases; nucleotides not matched to a gene: 7. CDR1 and CDR2 (germline): WNHNN, SYGVQD (reference sequence). The CDR3 sequence is 14 residues long. The CDR3, as DNA: TGCGCCAGCAGGGCCGGGACAGGGCCTTACGAGCAGTACTTC. It encodes CASRAGTGPYEQYF.